This T cell receptor beta chain was captured in a study of blood T cell repertoires in COVID-19. As originally analysed: Amplification of reference gene primers was used by the study to estimate nucleated cell counts. TCRdb's table, derived via immunoSEQ multiplex PCR, lists solely in-frame clones and lacks some. From that table come the V and J calls and clone size; the DNA was used to work out D and trimming. In the table there are about 420,000 clones, 70% to 90% of which are singletons. Germline V gene data show CDR1 as SNHLY and CDR2 as FYNNEI. This CDR3 has 16 amino acids. With 8 bases removed from V and 4 bases from J, the gap between germline ends came to 24 bases.

This sequence was found in a man aged 18 to 29 with COVID-19, enrolled during active disease. The gene calls are TRBV2 and TRBJ2-7; a weak D match, TRBD2 (6 bases). Sequenced sample: peripheral blood. The CDR3 spells CASLKGTRGETYEQYF. In DNA form, the CDR3 reads TGTGCCAGCTTAAAGGGTACGCGGGGAGAAACTTACGAGCAGTACTTC.